The rows below give T cell receptor beta chains drawn from one sample of a study of metastatic and nonmetastatic thyroid tumors. Using MiXCR, TCRdb re-called clones from the PCR reads. The sample lists roughly 10,000 clones, about 20% seen once, with approximately 16% in the top ten. The sequencing input was adjacent normal tissue. These receptor sequences come from a female donor with papillary thyroid cancer or a benign thyroid nodule (not recorded which). Some clones in this sample may be carry-over from other donors' samples. The CDR3 runs from the conserved cysteine through the conserved F or W.

cdr3_aa,j_call,v_call
CASSSQENTEAFF,TRBJ1-1,TRBV7-6
CASTSGLFYGYTF,TRBJ1-2,TRBV6-2/TRBV6-3
CDSSEWILNTEDFF,TRBJ1-1,TRBV6-1
CASSFREGRRDTDTQYF,TRBJ2-3,TRBV5-1
CASSGTSWGSYEQYF,TRBJ2-7,TRBV12-3/TRBV12-4
CASISAGYRLEAFF,TRBJ1-1,TRBV6-1
CASSYSTGFYYGYTF,TRBJ1-2,TRBV6-5
CASSLNRGGRFNQPQHF,TRBJ1-5,TRBV5-6
CASSERGTDTQYF,TRBJ2-3,TRBV11-3
CASSLGTGFGTEAFF,TRBJ1-1,TRBV7-9
CSGLGRGRVSPLHF,TRBJ1-6,TRBV20-1
CASSAYYLNEQYF,TRBJ2-7,TRBV2
CAISDPGGKTQYF,TRBJ2-5,TRBV10-3
CAITPGLNTGELFF,TRBJ2-2,TRBV10-3
CASSSPGTQNTGELFF,TRBJ2-2,TRBV5-6
CASRQEVLAGSSYNEQFF,TRBJ2-1,TRBV4-1
CASNSRGGNQPQHF,TRBJ1-5,TRBV19
CASISMAGGALTQYF,TRBJ2-5,TRBV5-1
CASSVWTHRDRDEQFF,TRBJ2-1,TRBV5-1
CASNEEKKYNSPLHF,TRBJ1-6,TRBV6-2/TRBV6-3
CASSRPPDNEQFF,TRBJ2-1,TRBV27
CSATPWPPAQEIQYF,TRBJ2-5,TRBV20-1
CASSVKAGNPYGYTF,TRBJ1-2,TRBV27
CASSCYSEQFF,TRBJ2-1,TRBV7-2
CASSYFPKPGTSGAYNEQFF,TRBJ2-1,TRBV6-6
CASSSFPTKVADTQYF,TRBJ2-3,TRBV11-2
CAGMGGGGELFF,TRBJ2-2,TRBV19
CSARDFMAGRNEQYF,TRBJ2-7,TRBV20-1
CASSYGSGEFGNQPQHF,TRBJ1-5,TRBV6-2/TRBV6-3
CASSLVDRGTDTQYF,TRBJ2-3,TRBV11-2
CASSLRLTDTQYF,TRBJ2-3,TRBV27
CSARSYRGSYEQYF,TRBJ2-7,TRBV20-1
CASSSLTLSLAGRADTQYF,TRBJ2-3,TRBV28
CASMRDTLQETQYF,TRBJ2-5,TRBV5-1
CASSEALRGLGGYTF,TRBJ1-2,TRBV6-1
CASSPSPPGAGQPHHF,TRBJ1-5,TRBV16
CASKQPEDEKLFF,TRBJ1-4,TRBV6-1
CAIAKEVGEAFF,TRBJ1-1,TRBV10-2
CAISERDRETEAFF,TRBJ1-1,TRBV10-3
CASSRGLYNEQFF,TRBJ2-1,TRBV12-3/TRBV12-4
CASSQVGTSGIPGELFF,TRBJ2-2,TRBV4-1
CASSVYGGGNTEAFF,TRBJ1-1,TRBV6-1
CASRRQGAYGEQYF,TRBJ2-7,TRBV12-3/TRBV12-4
CASTRDGGTGELFF,TRBJ2-2,TRBV30
CASSLQGAQGLHEQFF,TRBJ2-1,TRBV7-6
CASTLGGGGLLEQYF,TRBJ2-7,TRBV28
CASSRGGRNTEAFF,TRBJ1-1,TRBV4-3
CASSLDQGAYEQYF,TRBJ2-7,TRBV7-2
CASSLGDRGLGAFF,TRBJ1-1,TRBV5-6
CATSQKRGGGPYEQYF,TRBJ2-7,TRBV24-1
CASKNLGASYNEQFF,TRBJ2-1,TRBV5-1
CASSLISVSGNTIYF,TRBJ1-3,TRBV12-3/TRBV12-4
CASSYVRDNSPLHF,TRBJ1-6,TRBV6-5
CAINGQNTDDTEAFF,TRBJ1-1,TRBV10-3
CASSSDTQGQTQYF,TRBJ2-5,TRBV13
CSASIPGQGAMEQYF,TRBJ2-7,TRBV20-1
CSARDHSSYNEQFF,TRBJ2-1,TRBV20-1
CASSTPGLAITEQYF,TRBJ2-7,TRBV6-1
CSARDGNQPQHF,TRBJ1-5,TRBV20-1
CASSQTSANTGELFF,TRBJ2-2,TRBV5-1